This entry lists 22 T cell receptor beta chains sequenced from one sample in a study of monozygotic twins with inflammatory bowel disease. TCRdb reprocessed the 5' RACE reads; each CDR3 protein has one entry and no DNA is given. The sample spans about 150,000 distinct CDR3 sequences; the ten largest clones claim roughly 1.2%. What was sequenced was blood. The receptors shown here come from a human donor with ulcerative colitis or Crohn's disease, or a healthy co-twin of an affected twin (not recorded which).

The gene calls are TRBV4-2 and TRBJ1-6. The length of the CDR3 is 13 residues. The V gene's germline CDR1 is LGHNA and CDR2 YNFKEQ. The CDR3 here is CASSQDLRSPLHF.

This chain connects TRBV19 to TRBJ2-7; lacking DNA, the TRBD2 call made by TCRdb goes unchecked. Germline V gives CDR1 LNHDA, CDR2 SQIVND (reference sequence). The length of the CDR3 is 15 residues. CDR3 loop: CASSSAGTSVKEQYF.

The CDR3 protein is CASSLGMNTEAFF. The J gene is TRBJ1-1, the V gene TRBV7-9. The CDR3 has 13 residues. Germline CDR1 SEHNR, CDR2 FQNEAQ (reference sequence).

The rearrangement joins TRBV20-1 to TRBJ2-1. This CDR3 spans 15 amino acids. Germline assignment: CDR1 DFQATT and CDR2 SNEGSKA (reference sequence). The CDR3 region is CSARDPLAGYNEQFF.

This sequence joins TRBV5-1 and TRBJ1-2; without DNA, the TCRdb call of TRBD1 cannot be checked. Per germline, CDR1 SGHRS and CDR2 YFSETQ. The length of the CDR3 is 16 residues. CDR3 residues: CASSLYGTDTNYGYTF.

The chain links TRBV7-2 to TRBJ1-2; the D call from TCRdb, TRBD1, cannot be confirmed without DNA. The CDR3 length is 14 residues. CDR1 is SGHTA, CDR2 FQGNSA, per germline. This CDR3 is CASSLIQGARGYTF.

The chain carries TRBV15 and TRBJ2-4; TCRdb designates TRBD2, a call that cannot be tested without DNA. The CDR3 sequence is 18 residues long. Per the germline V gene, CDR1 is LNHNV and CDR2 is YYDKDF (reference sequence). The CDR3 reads CATSNPGTPGMAKNIQYF.

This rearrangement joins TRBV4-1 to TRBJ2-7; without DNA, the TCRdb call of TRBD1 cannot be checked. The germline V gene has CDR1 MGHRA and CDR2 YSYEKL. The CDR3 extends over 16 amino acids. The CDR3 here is CASSQDPRGHSYEQYF.

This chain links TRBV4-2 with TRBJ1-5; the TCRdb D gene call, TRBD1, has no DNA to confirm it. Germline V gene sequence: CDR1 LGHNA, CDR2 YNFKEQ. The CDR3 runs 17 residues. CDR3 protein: CASSQDSGRGRIQPQHF.

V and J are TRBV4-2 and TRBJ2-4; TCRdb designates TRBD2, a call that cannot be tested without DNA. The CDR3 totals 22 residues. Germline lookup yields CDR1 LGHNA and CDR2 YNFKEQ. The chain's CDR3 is CASSPPGLAGGPENLAKNIQYF.

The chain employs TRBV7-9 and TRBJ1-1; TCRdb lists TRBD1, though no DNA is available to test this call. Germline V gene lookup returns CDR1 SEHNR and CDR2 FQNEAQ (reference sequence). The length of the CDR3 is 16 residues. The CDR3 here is CASSLALWGENTEAFF.

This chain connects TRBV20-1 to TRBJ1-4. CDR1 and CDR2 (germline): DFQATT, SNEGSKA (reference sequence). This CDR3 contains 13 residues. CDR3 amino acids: CSARGREGEKLFF.

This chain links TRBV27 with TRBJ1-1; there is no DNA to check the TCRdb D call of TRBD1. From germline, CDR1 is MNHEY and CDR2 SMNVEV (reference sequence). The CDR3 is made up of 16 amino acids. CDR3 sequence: CASSLYGDRGVSEAFF.

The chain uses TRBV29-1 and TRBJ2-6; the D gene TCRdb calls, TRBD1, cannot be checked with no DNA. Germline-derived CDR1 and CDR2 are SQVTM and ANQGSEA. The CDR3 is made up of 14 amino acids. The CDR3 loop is CSVDRPPGANVLTF.

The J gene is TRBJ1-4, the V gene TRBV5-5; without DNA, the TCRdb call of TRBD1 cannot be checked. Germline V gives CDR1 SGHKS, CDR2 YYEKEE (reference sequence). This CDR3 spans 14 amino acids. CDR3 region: CASSTLRANEKLFF.

The CDR3: CAISESPVANEKLFF. The rearrangement joins TRBV10-3 to TRBJ1-4. This CDR3 comprises 15 residues. Germline V lookup: CDR1 ENHRY, CDR2 SYGVKD.

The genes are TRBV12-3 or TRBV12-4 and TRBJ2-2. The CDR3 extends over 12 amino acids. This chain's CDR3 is CATTAHYGELFF.

The chain's CDR3 is CASSLLAGVLGGEQFF. The rearrangement joins TRBV12-3 or TRBV12-4 to TRBJ2-1; TCRdb's D gene call, TRBD2, goes unchecked for lack of DNA. The CDR3 loop spans 16 amino acids.

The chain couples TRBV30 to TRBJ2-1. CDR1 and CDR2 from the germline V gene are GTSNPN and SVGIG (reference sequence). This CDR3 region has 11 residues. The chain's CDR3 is CARTSLNEQFF.

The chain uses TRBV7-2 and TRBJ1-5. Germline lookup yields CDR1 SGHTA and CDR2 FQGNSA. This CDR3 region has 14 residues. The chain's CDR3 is CASSLNPAYQPQHF.

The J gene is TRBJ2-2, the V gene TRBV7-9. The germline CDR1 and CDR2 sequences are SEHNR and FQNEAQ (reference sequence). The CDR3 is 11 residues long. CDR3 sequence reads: CASSPTGELFF.

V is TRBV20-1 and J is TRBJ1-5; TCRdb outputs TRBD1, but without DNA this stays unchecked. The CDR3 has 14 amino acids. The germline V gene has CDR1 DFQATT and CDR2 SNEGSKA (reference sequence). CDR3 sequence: CSANPRDAYQPQHF.